This TCR beta chain was profiled in a study of blood T cell repertoires in COVID-19. Assay: immunoSEQ multiplex PCR; the TCRdb copy retains only in-frame clones and omits some. Counted here are approximately 470,000 clones, roughly nine tenths occurring once; the ten biggest clones make up about 0.65%. The junction had 6 bases not matched to a gene; V was cut back by 6 bases and J by 3 bases. CDR1 SNHLY and CDR2 FYNNEI come from the germline V gene. The CDR3 loop spans 14 amino acids. Either two negative PCRs, clearance, or symptom resolution qualified Cohort 3 donors as recovered. Source material: PBMCs or T cells enriched from blood (not recorded which). This sequence was found in a woman aged 18-29 years who had recovered from COVID-19. V is TRBV2 and J is TRBJ1-2; TRBD1 matches 8 bases. As DNA, the CDR3 is TGTGCCAGCAGCGGACAGGGTAGTGACTATGGCTACACCTTC. It translates to CASSGQGSDYGYTF.